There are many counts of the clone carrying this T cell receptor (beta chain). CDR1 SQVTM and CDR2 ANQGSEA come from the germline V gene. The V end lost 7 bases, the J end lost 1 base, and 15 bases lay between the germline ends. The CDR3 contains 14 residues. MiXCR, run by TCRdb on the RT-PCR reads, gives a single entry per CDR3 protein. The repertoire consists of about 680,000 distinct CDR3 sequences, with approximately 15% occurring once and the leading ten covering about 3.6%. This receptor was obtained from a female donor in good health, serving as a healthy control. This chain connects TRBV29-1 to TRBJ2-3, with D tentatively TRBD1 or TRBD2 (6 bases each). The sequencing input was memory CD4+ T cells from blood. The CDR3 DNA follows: TGCAGCGCTCAAGGGGGGAGCGGCACAGATACGCAGTATTTT. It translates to CSAQGGSGTDTQYF.